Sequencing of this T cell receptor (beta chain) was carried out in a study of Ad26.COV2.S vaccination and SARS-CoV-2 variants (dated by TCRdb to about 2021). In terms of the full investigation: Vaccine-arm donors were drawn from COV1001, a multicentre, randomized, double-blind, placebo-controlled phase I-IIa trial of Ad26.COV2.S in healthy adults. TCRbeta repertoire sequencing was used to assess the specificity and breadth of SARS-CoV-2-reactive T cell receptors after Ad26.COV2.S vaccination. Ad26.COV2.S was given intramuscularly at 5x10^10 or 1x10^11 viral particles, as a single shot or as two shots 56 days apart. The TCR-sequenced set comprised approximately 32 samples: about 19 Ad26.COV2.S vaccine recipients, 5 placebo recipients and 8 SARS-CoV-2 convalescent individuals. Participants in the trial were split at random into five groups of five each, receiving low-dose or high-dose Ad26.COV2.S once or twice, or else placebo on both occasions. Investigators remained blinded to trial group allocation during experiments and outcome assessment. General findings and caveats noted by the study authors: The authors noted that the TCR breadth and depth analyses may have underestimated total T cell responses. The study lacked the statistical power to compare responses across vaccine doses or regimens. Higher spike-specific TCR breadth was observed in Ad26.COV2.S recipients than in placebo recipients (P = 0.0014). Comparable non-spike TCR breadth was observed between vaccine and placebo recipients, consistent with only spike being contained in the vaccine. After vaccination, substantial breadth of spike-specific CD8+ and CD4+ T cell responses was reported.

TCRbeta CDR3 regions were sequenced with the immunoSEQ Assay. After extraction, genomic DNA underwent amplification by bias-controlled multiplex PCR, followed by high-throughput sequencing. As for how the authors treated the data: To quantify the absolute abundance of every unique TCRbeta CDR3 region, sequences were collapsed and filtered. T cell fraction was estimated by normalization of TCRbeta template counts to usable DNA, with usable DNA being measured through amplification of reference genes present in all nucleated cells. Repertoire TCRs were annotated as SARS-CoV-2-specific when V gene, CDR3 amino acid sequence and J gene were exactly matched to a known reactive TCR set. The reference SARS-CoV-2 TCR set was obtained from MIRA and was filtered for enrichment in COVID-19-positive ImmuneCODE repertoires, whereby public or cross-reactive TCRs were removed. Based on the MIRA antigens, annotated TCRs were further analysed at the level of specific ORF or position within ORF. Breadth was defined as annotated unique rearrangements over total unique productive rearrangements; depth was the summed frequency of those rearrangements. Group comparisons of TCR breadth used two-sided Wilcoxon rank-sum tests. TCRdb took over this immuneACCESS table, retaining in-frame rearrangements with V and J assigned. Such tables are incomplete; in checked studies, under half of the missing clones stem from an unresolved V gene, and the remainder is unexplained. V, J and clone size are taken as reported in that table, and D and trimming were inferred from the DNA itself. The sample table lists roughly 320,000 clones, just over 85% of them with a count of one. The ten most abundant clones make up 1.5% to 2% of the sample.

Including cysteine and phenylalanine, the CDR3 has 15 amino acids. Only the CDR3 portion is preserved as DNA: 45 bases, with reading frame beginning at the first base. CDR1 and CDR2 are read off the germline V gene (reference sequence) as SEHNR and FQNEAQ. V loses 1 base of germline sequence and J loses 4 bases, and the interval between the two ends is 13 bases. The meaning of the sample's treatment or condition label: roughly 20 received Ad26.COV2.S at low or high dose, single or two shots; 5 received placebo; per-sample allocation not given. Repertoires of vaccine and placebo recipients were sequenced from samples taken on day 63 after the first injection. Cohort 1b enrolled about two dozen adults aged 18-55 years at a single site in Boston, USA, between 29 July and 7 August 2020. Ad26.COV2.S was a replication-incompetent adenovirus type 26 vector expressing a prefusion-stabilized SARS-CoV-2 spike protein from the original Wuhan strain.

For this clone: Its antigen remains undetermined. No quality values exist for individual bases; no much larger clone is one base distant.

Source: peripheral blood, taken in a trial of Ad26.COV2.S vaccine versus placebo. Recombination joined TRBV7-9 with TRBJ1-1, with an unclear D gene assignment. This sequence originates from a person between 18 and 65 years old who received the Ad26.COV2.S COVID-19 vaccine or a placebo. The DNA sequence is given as TGTGCCAGCAGCTTAGGGTTTGGAGGGCTCACTGAAGCTTTCTTT. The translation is CASSLGFGGLTEAFF.